This TCR beta chain was sequenced during a study of metastatic and nonmetastatic thyroid tumors. The V gene's germline CDR1 is DFQATT and CDR2 SNEGSKA (reference sequence). Trimming took 3 bases from V and 5 from J, leaving 16 bases between them. The CDR3 totals 14 residues. Patients underwent thyroid surgery, and none had received any treatment before it. In the authors' methods: Clinicopathological groups of papillary thyroid cancer showed CDR3 differences that were used to build a distant-metastasis classifier. TCRdb re-analyzed the PCR reads using MiXCR. What appears here as the V and J calls and clone size reflects TCRdb's work, not the paper's. The sample consists of some 20,000 clones, 9.5% to 12% of them appearing once.

Sequencing input: blood. The receptor comes from a female donor with papillary thyroid cancer or a benign thyroid nodule (not recorded which). Some clones in this sample may be carry-over from other donors' samples. This rearrangement joins TRBV20-1 to TRBJ1-1; weak D call: TRBD1 (5 bases). The chain's CDR3 is CSARGGSAGTEAFF. As DNA, the CDR3 is TGCAGTGCTAGGGGGGGGTCAGCCGGGACTGAAGCTTTCTTT.